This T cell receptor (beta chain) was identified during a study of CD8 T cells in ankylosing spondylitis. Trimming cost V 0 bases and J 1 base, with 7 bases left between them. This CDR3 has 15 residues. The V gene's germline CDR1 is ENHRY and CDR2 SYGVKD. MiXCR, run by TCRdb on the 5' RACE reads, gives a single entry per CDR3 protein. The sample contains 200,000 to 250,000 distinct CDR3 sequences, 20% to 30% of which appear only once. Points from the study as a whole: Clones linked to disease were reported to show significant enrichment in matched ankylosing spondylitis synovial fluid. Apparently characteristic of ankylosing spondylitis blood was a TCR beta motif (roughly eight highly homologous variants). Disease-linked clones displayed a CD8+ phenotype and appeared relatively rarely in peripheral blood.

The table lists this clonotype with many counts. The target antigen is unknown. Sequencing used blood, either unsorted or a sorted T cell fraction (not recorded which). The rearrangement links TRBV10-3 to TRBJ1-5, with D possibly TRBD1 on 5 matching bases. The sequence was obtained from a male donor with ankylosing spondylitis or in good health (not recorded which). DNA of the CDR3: TGTGCCATCAGTGAGTCCGGGGGGAGCAATCAGCCCCAGCATTTT. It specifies CAISESGGSNQPQHF.